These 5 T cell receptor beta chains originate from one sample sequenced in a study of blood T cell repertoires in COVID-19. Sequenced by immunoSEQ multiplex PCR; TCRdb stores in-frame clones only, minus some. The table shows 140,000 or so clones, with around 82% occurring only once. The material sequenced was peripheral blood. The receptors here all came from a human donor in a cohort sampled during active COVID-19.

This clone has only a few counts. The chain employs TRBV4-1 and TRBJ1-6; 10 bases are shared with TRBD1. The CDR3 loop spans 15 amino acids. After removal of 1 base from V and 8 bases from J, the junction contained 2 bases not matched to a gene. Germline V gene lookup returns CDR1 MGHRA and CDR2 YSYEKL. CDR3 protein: CASSQGGTGDSPLHF. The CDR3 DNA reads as TGCGCCAGCAGCCAAGGGGGGACAGGGGATTCACCCCTCCACTTT.

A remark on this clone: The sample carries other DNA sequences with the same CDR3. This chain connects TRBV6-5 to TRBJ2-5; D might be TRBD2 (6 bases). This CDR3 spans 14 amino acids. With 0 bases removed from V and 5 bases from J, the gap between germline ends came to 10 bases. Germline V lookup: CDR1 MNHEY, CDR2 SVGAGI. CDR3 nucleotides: TGTGCCAGCAGTTACTCGGGGGGTAGGGAGACCCAGTACTTC. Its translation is CASSYSGGRETQYF.

The CDR3 sequence is CASSRGTGGKNEQYF. The CDR3 DNA reads TGTGCCAGCAGCAGGGGGACAGGGGGTAAGAACGAGCAGTACTTC. The chain recombines TRBV6-5 with TRBJ2-7; 11 bases agree with TRBD1. The germline V gene encodes CDR1 MNHEY and CDR2 SVGAGI. With 6 bases clipped from V and 5 bases from J, the junction kept 9 bases outside the gene matches. CDR3 length: 15 amino acids.

CDR3 nucleotides: TGCAGCGTTGACGACAGGAGCTCCTACGAGCAGTACTTC. Protein sequence: CSVDDRSSYEQYF. The rearrangement uses TRBV29-1 and TRBJ2-7, with a possible D match to TRBD1 (6 bases). The CDR3 contains 13 residues. The V gene lost 3 bases and the J gene lost 0 bases, with 9 bases spanning the gap. The germline V gene encodes CDR1 SQVTM and CDR2 ANQGSEA.

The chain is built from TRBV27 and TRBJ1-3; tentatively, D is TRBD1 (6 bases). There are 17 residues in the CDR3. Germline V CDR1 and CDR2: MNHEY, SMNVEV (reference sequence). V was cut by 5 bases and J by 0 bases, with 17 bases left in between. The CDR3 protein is CASSPLTGTLSGNTIYF. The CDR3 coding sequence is TGTGCCAGCAGTCCTCTCACAGGGACCCTCTCTGGAAACACCATATATTTT.